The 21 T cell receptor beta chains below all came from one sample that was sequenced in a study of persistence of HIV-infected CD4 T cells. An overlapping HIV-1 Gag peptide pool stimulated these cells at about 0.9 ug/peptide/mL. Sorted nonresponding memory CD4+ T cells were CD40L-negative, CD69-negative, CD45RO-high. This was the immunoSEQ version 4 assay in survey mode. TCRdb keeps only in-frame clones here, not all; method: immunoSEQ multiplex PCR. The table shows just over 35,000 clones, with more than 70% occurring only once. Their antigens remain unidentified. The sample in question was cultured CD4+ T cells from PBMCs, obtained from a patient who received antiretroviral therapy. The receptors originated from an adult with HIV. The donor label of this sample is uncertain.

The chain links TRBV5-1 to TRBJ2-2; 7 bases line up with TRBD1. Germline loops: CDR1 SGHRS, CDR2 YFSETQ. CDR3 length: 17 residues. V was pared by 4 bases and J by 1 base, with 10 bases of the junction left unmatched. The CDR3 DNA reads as TGCGCCAGCAGCCAGAGAACCGGGACAGTGAACACCGGGGAGCTGTTTTTT. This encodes CASSQRTGTVNTGELFF.

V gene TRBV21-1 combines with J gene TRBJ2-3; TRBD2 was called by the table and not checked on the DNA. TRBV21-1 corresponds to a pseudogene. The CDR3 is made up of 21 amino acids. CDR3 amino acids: CASSPTPKRTSGGSCTDTQYF. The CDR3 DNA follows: TGTGCCAGCAGCCCCACGCCAAAACGGACTAGCGGGGGGTCCTGCACAGATACGCAGTATTTT.

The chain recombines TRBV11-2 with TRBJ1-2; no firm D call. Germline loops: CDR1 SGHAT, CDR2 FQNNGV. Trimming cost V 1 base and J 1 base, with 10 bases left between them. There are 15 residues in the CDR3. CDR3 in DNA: TGTGCCAGCAGCTTAGCGCAGCCACTTAACTATGGCTACACCTTC. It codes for CASSLAQPLNYGYTF.

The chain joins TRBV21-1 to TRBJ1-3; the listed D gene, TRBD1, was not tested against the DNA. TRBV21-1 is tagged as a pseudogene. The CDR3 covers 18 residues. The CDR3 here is CASSLTTSQGPPGNTIYF. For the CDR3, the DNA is TGTGCCAGCAGCCTTACCACCTCGCAGGGCCCCCCTGGAAACACCATATATTTT.

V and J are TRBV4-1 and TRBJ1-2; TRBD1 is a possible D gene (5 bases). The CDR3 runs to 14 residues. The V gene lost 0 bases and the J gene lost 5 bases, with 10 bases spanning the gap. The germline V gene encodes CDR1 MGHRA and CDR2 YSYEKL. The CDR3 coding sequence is TGCGCCAGCAGCCAAGATTCCAGGGATTATGGCTACACCTTC. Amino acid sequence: CASSQDSRDYGYTF.

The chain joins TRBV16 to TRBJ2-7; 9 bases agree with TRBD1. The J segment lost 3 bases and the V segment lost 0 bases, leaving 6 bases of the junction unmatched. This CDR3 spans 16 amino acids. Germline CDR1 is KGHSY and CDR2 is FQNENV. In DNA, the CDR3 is TGTGCCAGCAGCCAATCTGGGACAGGGAGGGTCTACGAGCAGTACTTC. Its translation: CASSQSGTGRVYEQYF.

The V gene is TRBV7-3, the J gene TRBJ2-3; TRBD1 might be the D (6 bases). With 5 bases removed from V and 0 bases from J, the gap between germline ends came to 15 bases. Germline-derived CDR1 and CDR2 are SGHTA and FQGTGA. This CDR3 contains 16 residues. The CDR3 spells CASSPYRAPSTDTQYF. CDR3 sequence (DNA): TGTGCCAGCAGCCCCTACAGGGCTCCCAGCACAGATACGCAGTATTTT.

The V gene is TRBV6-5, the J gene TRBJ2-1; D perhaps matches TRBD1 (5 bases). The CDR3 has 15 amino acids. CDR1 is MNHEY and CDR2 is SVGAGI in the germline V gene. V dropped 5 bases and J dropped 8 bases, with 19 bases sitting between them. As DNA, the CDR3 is TGTGCCAGCAGTCCGCCGATGGGGCACACGGATGAGCAGTTCTTC. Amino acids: CASSPPMGHTDEQFF.

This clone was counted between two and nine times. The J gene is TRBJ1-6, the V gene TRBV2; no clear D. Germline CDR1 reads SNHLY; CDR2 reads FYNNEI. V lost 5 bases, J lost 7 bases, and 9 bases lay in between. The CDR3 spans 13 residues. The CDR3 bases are TGTGCCAGCAGTCGACCCCTGAATTCACCCCTCCACTTT. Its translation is CASSRPLNSPLHF.

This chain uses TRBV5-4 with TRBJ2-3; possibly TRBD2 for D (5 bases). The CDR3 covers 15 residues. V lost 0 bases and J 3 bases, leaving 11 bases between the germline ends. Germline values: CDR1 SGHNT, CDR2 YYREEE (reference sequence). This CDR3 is CASSLGASPTDTQYF. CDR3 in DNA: TGTGCCAGCAGCTTGGGGGCTAGCCCGACAGATACGCAGTATTTT.

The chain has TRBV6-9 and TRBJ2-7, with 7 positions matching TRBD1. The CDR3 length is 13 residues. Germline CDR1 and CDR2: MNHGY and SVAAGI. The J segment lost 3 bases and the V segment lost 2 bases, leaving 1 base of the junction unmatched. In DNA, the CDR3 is TGTGCCAGCAGTTATACAGGGGACTACGAGCAGTACTTC. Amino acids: CASSYTGDYEQYF.

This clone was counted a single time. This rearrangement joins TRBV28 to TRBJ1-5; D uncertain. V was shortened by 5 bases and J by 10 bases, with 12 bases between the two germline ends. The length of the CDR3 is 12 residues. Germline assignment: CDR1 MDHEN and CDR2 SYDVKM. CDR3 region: CASSAAKGPQHF. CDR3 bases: TGTGCCAGCAGTGCCGCGAAGGGTCCCCAGCATTTT.

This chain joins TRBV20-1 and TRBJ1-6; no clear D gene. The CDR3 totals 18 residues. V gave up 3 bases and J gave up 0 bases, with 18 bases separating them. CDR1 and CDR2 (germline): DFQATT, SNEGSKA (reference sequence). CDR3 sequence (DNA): TGCAGTGCTAGTGACACGGCCTCCCCGAGCTCCTATAATTCACCCCTCCACTTT. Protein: CSASDTASPSSYNSPLHF.

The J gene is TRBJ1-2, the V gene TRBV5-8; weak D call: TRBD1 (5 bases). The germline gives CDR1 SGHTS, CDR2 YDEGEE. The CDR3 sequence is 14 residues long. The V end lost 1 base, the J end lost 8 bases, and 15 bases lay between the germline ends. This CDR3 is CASSLSIVSGGYTF. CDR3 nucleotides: TGTGCCAGCAGCTTGTCAATTGTTTCAGGGGGCTACACCTTC. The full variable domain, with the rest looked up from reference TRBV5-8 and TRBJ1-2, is EAGVTQSPTHLIKTRGQQATLRCSPISGHTSVYWYQQALGLGLQFLLWYDEGEERNRGNFPPRFSGRQFPNYSSELNVNALELEDSALYLCASSLSIVSGGYTFGSGTRLTVV.

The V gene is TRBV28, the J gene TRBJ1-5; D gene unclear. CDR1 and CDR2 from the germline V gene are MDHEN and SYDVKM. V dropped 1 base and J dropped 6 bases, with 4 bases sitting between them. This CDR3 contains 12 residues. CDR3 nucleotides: TGTGCCAGCAGTTTATCGGTTCAGCCCCAGCATTTT. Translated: CASSLSVQPQHF.

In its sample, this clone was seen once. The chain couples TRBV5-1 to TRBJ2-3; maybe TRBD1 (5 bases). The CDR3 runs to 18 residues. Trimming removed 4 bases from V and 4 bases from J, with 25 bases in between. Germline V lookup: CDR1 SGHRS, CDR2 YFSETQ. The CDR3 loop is CASSLWIGQGGGADTQYF. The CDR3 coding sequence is TGCGCCAGCAGCCTCTGGATCGGCCAGGGTGGTGGTGCAGATACGCAGTATTTT.

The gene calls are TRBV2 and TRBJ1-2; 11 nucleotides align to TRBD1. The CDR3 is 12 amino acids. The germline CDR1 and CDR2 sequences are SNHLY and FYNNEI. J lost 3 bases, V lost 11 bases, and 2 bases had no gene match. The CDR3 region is CAGQGADYGYTF. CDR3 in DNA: TGTGCCGGACAGGGGGCGGACTATGGCTACACCTTC.

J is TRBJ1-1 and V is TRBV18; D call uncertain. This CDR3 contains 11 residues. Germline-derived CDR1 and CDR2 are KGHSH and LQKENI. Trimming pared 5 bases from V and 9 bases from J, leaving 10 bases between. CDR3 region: CASSTAKQAFF. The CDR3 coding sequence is TGTGCCAGCTCAACTGCTAAACAAGCTTTCTTT.

The CDR3 bases are TGCGCCAGCAGCCCACACGTGGGGGGTCAGAATGAAAAACTGTTTTTT. Translating gives CASSPHVGGQNEKLFF. The gene calls are TRBV4-1 and TRBJ1-4; D is possibly TRBD1 (5 bases). The germline gives CDR1 MGHRA, CDR2 YSYEKL. The V end was cut by 4 bases, the J end by 5 bases, with 17 bases between. The CDR3 totals 16 residues.

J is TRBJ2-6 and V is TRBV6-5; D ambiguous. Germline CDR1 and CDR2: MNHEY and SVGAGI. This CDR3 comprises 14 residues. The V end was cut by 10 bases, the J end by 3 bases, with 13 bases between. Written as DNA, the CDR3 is TGTGCCACCGTAGTCGTCAGTGGGGCCAACGTCCTGACTTTC. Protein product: CATVVVSGANVLTF.

For the CDR3, the DNA is TGTGCCAGCGAGCGGGATGCTAACTATGGCTACACCTTC. It encodes CASERDANYGYTF. The chain uses TRBV28 and TRBJ1-2; D is ambiguous. The germline V and J ends were trimmed by 8 bases and 0 bases, with 10 bases remaining between them. This CDR3 has 13 amino acids. Germline CDR1 is MDHEN and CDR2 is SYDVKM.